Shown below are 7 T cell receptor beta chains from a single sample sequenced in a study of human T cells and chemical hapten exposure. Indicated time point: patch test 1, 2 weeks after DPC sensitization. Regarding treatment: therapeutic diphenylcyclopropenone sensitization with weekly scalp DPC. From the RACE reads, TCRdb called clonotypes with MiXCR, one entry per CDR3 protein. The profile covers about 99,000 distinct CDR3 sequences, with around an eighth appearing a single time and approximately 2% taken by the ten largest. The source material was whole blood, sampled in connection with sensitization to the hapten diphenylcyclopropenone (DPC). These receptors all stem from a woman aged 40-49 years with alopecia areata. Some clones in this sample may be carry-over from other donors' samples.

This rearrangement joins TRBV6-2 or TRBV6-3 to TRBJ2-1; 10 bases match TRBD2. CDR1 is MNHEY and CDR2 is SVGEGT in the germline V gene. Trimming cost V 5 bases and J 10 bases; bases outside gene matches: 11. The CDR3 consists of 15 residues. The CDR3 DNA is TGTGCCAGCAGTCCGTCGGGGCTAGCGGGAGTAGAGCAGTTCTTC. Protein product: CASSPSGLAGVEQFF.

The rearrangement links TRBV24-1 to TRBJ2-5, with D possibly TRBD1 on 6 matching bases. V gave up 7 bases and J gave up 2 bases, with 10 bases separating them. The CDR3 is 13 amino acids. CDR1 and CDR2 (germline): KGHDR, SFDVKD. In DNA, the CDR3 is TGTGCCACCAGCAAAGGACAGCAAGAGACCCAGTACTTC. Translating it yields CATSKGQQETQYF.

J is TRBJ2-3 and V is TRBV5-1; D call uncertain. The CDR3 covers 17 residues. V was shortened by 0 bases and J by 3 bases, with 17 bases between the two germline ends. Germline V gene lookup returns CDR1 SGHRS and CDR2 YFSETQ. In DNA, the CDR3 is TGCGCCAGCAGCTTGGCTTACATGGGGATTAGGACAGATACGCAGTATTTT. This translates into CASSLAYMGIRTDTQYF.

This clonotype occurred a few times. V usage is TRBV7-9 and J usage is TRBJ2-7; D is unclear. Germline lookup yields CDR1 SEHNR and CDR2 FQNEAQ (reference sequence). CDR3 length: 12 amino acids. V was clipped by 5 bases and J by 2 bases, with 7 bases between them. This chain's CDR3 is CASSPEAYEQYF. The CDR3 DNA follows: TGTGCCAGCAGCCCCGAGGCCTACGAGCAGTACTTC.

Concerning this clonotype itself: At one boundary the junction diverges from the germline segment, which might be a read error. The chain couples TRBV6-2 or TRBV6-3 to TRBJ2-1; 7 bases fit TRBD1. Germline CDR1 reads MNHEY; CDR2 reads SVGEGT. This CDR3 is 12 amino acids long. CDR3 nucleotides: TGTGCCAGCAGTGACTCTGACAGGGAAGAGATCTTC. Amino acids: CASSDSDREEIF.

The gene calls are TRBV21-1 and TRBJ2-3. TRBV21-1 is flagged as a pseudogene. The CDR3 runs to 14 residues. CDR3 sequence: CASSKDDVKDTQYF. The DNA for the CDR3 is TGTGCCAGCAGCAAAGATGATGTGAAAGATACGCAGTATTTT.

V usage is TRBV6-2 or TRBV6-3 and J usage is TRBJ2-7, with 12 bases fitting TRBD2. The CDR3 length is 16 residues. V trimming: 0 bases; J trimming: 5 bases; junction bases outside the gene matches: 5. Germline V gene sequence: CDR1 MNHEY, CDR2 SVGEGT. CDR3 in DNA: TGTGCCAGCAGTTACTCGACTAGCGGGAGTTCGAACGAGCAGTACTTC. Amino acid sequence: CASSYSTSGSSNEQYF.